A selection of T cell receptor beta chains follows, all from one sample in a study of blood T cell repertoires in COVID-19. Here immunoSEQ multiplex PCR was the method, and the copy in TCRdb shows in-frame clones only, minus some. This sample yields 84,000 or so clones, of which approximately 84% are seen a single time; 6.3% belongs to the top ten. Sequencing was carried out using peripheral blood. Receptors were obtained from a man aged 70 or older with COVID-19, enrolled during active disease. CDR3s include the opening cysteine and the closing phenylalanine or tryptophan. The order of the fields is CDR3 protein, CDR3 DNA, J gene, clone size, V gene, D gene. A D gene is named only where the DNA matches it firmly. Rows give clone size only sometimes, using once, few, many, or a class for an expanded clone.

cdr3_aa: CASSSSTFGTSSYEQYF
cdr3_nt: -
j_call: TRBJ2-7
clone_size: -
v_call: TRBV28
d_call: -

cdr3_aa: CASSSTGASNQPQHF
cdr3_nt: TGTGCCAGCAGTTCGACAGGGGCGAGCAATCAGCCCCAGCATTTT
j_call: TRBJ1-5
clone_size: -
v_call: TRBV6-6
d_call: TRBD1

cdr3_aa: CASGSGRGYEQFF
cdr3_nt: TGCGCCAGCGGAAGCGGGAGAGGATATGAGCAGTTCTTC
j_call: TRBJ2-1
clone_size: -
v_call: TRBV10-2
d_call: TRBD2

cdr3_aa: CASSSRLARTGETQYF
cdr3_nt: TGTGCCAGCAGCTCTCGACTAGCCCGCACCGGAGAGACCCAGTACTTC
j_call: TRBJ2-5
clone_size: -
v_call: TRBV7-8
d_call: TRBD2

cdr3_aa: CASSVETGTEAFF
cdr3_nt: TGTGCCAGCAGCGTAGAGACGGGCACTGAAGCTTTCTTT
j_call: TRBJ1-1
clone_size: few
v_call: TRBV9
d_call: -

cdr3_aa: CASSHQGGRQETQYF
cdr3_nt: TGTGCCAGCAGCCATCAGGGTGGGCGCCAAGAGACCCAGTACTTC
j_call: TRBJ2-5
clone_size: -
v_call: TRBV7-2
d_call: -

cdr3_aa: CASTLRGSYNEQFF
cdr3_nt: TGTGCCAGCACCCTAAGGGGATCCTACAATGAGCAGTTCTTC
j_call: TRBJ2-1
clone_size: -
v_call: TRBV6-5
d_call: -

cdr3_aa: CASSSSTGGQGNIQYF
cdr3_nt: TGTGCCAGCAGTTCCTCGACAGGGGGTCAGGGAAACATTCAGTACTTC
j_call: TRBJ2-4
clone_size: -
v_call: TRBV6-5
d_call: TRBD1

cdr3_aa: CATSRDNGLQETQYF
cdr3_nt: TGTGCCACCAGCAGAGATAATGGGCTCCAAGAGACCCAGTACTTC
j_call: TRBJ2-5
clone_size: few
v_call: TRBV15
d_call: -

cdr3_aa: CASSGQGDTEAFF
cdr3_nt: TGTGCCAGCAGTGGACAGGGGGACACTGAAGCTTTCTTT
j_call: TRBJ1-1
clone_size: few
v_call: TRBV7-2
d_call: TRBD1

cdr3_aa: CASSVGRQVITGELFF
cdr3_nt: TGTGCCAGCAGCGTAGGTCGACAGGTTATCACCGGGGAGCTGTTTTTT
j_call: TRBJ2-2
clone_size: -
v_call: TRBV9
d_call: -